The 30 T cell receptor beta chains presented below share a single source sample, sequenced in a study of T cell responses to AZD1222 COVID-19 vaccine. The table came from immunoSEQ multiplex PCR; TCRdb's copy has only in-frame clones and leaves some out. The repertoire consists of some 100,000 clones, with around 90% occurring once and the leading ten covering 15% to 20%. Sequenced here: peripheral blood, sampled on day 0 of AZD1222 vaccination. All receptors come from an adult in good health.

The chain uses TRBV6-6 and TRBJ2-3, with no clear D. The CDR3 has 15 residues. V was cut by 5 bases and J by 5 bases, with 17 bases left in between. CDR1 and CDR2 from the germline V gene are MNHNY and SVGAGI (reference sequence). Here the CDR3 reads CASSPSPGERDTQYF. The CDR3 DNA sequence: TGTGCCAGCAGTCCTTCACCGGGCGAACGAGATACGCAGTATTTT.

The chain joins TRBV30 to TRBJ1-6; D perhaps matches TRBD1 (6 bases). The V gene's germline CDR1 is GTSNPN and CDR2 SVGIG (reference sequence). The CDR3 runs 12 residues. V was shortened by 2 bases and J by 8 bases, with 7 bases between the two germline ends. DNA of the CDR3: TGTGCCTGGAGTACAGGGCATTCACCCCTCCACTTT. Encoded protein: CAWSTGHSPLHF.

The genes are TRBV27 and TRBJ2-6, with 7 bases matching TRBD2. CDR3 length equals 16 residues. V lost 1 base and J lost 0; bases outside the gene matches: 0. Germline V gene sequence: CDR1 MNHEY, CDR2 SMNVEV (reference sequence). In nucleotides, the CDR3 is TGTGCCAGCAGTTTATGGGGGGGCTCTGGGGCCAACGTCCTGACTTTC. Translation gives CASSLWGGSGANVLTF.

This chain joins TRBV24-1 and TRBJ2-3; TRBD2 aligns across 9 bases. There are 15 residues in the CDR3. V gave up 3 bases and J gave up 7 bases; unmatched junction bases: 7. The germline CDR1 and CDR2 sequences are KGHDR and SFDVKD. The CDR3 DNA follows: TGTGCCACCAGTGATCCCGGGACTAGCATGAATACGCAGTATTTT. Translating gives CATSDPGTSMNTQYF.

This clone appeared once. The chain has TRBV28 and TRBJ2-7; TRBD1 is a possible D gene (5 bases). The CDR3 contains 13 residues. CDR1 MDHEN and CDR2 SYDVKM come from the germline V gene. The V and J ends lost 5 bases and 4 bases respectively, with 12 bases between them. DNA of the CDR3: TGTGCCAGCAGTAAAGGGGCCAGATACGAGCAGTACTTC. This gives the protein CASSKGARYEQYF.

The chain uses TRBV18 and TRBJ1-1; 7 bases line up with TRBD1. Germline CDR1 KGHSH, CDR2 LQKENI. This CDR3 is built from 14 residues. V was clipped by 4 bases and J by 1 base; unmatched bases: 3. The CDR3, as DNA: TGTGCCAGCTCACTAGGGACAGAGAACACTGAAGCTTTCTTT. It codes for CASSLGTENTEAFF.

J is TRBJ2-7 and V is TRBV4-2, with 7 bases matching TRBD1. This CDR3 has 14 amino acids. Germline V gene data show CDR1 as LGHNA and CDR2 as YNFKEQ. The ends lost 0 bases at V and 6 bases at J; junction bases unmatched: 5. CDR3 protein: CASSQDENRGEQYF. The CDR3 DNA reads as TGTGCCAGCAGCCAAGATGAGAACAGGGGCGAGCAGTACTTC.

This clone was picked up a small number of times. The rearrangement joins TRBV2 to TRBJ1-6, with 8 bases matching TRBD1. Germline values: CDR1 SNHLY, CDR2 FYNNEI. The ends lost 7 bases at V and 6 bases at J; junction bases unmatched: 8. This CDR3 has 15 amino acids. The CDR3, as DNA: TGTGCCAGCACCGGACAGGGAGATATTAATTCACCCCTCCACTTT. Translation gives CASTGQGDINSPLHF.

This clone was counted a single time. The chain carries TRBV7-9 and TRBJ2-2; D unclear. Trimming shortened V by 1 base and J by 7 bases, and 7 bases separated the two germline ends. The length of the CDR3 is 13 residues. Germline CDR1 SEHNR, CDR2 FQNEAQ (reference sequence). The CDR3: CASSLGRVGELFF. As DNA, the CDR3 is TGTGCCAGCAGCTTAGGAAGGGTCGGGGAGCTGTTTTTT.

This clone was seen only once. The genes are TRBV18 and TRBJ2-7; no firm D call. Looked up from germline, CDR1 is KGHSH and CDR2 is LQKENI. Between the trimmed V and J ends, which lost 1 base and 3 bases, there was a span of 16 bases. The CDR3 has 16 amino acids. The DNA of the CDR3 is TGTGCCAGCTCACCACAAATGACCCTAGTTGTCTACGAGCAGTACTTC. Translating it yields CASSPQMTLVVYEQYF.

Many counts were recorded for this clone. The rearrangement links TRBV24-1 to TRBJ2-1; TRBD2 agrees at 8 bases. Germline trimming cut 2 bases from V and 0 bases from J; bases unmatched to any gene: 5. Per the germline V gene, CDR1 is KGHDR and CDR2 is SFDVKD. This CDR3 contains 17 residues. The chain's CDR3 is CATSDSQRGPSYNEQFF. The CDR3 DNA reads TGTGCCACCAGTGATTCCCAGCGGGGGCCCTCCTACAATGAGCAGTTCTTC.

This chain connects TRBV5-1 to TRBJ1-2; TRBD1 matches 8 bases. The CDR3 is 13 amino acids. Germline values: CDR1 SGHRS, CDR2 YFSETQ. V gave up 5 bases and J gave up 5 bases; unmatched junction bases: 5. Here the CDR3 reads CASSYQGAYGYTF. CDR3 DNA sequence: TGCGCCAGCAGTTACCAGGGGGCGTATGGCTACACCTTC.

V is TRBV2 and J is TRBJ1-5; TRBD1 is a possible D gene (6 bases). V was clipped by 5 bases and J by 6 bases, with 20 bases between them. The germline V gene encodes CDR1 SNHLY and CDR2 FYNNEI. CDR3 length equals 16 residues. The CDR3, as DNA: TGTGCCAGCAGTTCTTCTCGAGGGCAGGGGATTCAGCCCCAGCATTTT. This translates into CASSSSRGQGIQPQHF.

The chain uses TRBV27 and TRBJ1-5; D is unresolved. Germline-derived CDR1 and CDR2 are MNHEY and SMNVEV (reference sequence). The ends were cut back, 4 bases at V and 6 bases at J, with 16 bases in the middle. CDR3 length: 15 residues. The CDR3 loop is CASSSIAGVPQPQHF. DNA of the CDR3: TGTGCCAGCAGTTCCATCGCTGGGGTGCCTCAGCCCCAGCATTTT.

The V call is TRBV19, the J call TRBJ1-3; 7 bases agree with TRBD1. The V gene end was trimmed by 5 bases and the J gene end by 3 bases; junction bases not matched to a gene: 10. The CDR3 runs 16 residues. Germline loops: CDR1 LNHDA, CDR2 SQIVND (reference sequence). The CDR3 DNA sequence: TGTGCCAGTAGTCCGGAGACAGGGTTGGGTGGAAACACCATATATTTT. It is translated as CASSPETGLGGNTIYF.

The chain carries TRBV19 and TRBJ1-2; D unresolved. Per the germline V gene, CDR1 is LNHDA and CDR2 is SQIVND (reference sequence). Trimming left V 1 base short and J 5 bases short, with 17 bases between. The CDR3 covers 16 residues. CDR3 protein: CASSIAGNRPLYGYTF. In nucleotides, the CDR3 is TGTGCCAGTAGTATAGCAGGAAACCGTCCCTTGTATGGCTACACCTTC.

J is TRBJ1-5 and V is TRBV29-1; 7 bases match TRBD1. The CDR3 extends over 12 amino acids. Germline V gene lookup returns CDR1 SQVTM and CDR2 ANQGSEA. The V and J ends lost 6 bases and 5 bases, in that order; junction bases with no gene match: 4. CDR3 amino acids: CSVRDSDQPQHF. In nucleotides, the CDR3 is TGCAGCGTGCGGGACAGCGATCAGCCCCAGCATTTT.

This chain connects TRBV27 to TRBJ1-5; unclear D gene. CDR3 size: 13 residues. Germline-derived CDR1 and CDR2 are MNHEY and SMNVEV (reference sequence). The V gene lost 6 bases and the J gene lost 1 base, with 7 bases spanning the gap. CDR3 nucleotides: TGTGCCAGCAGCTCTAAGAGCAATCAGCCCCAGCATTTT. This translates into CASSSKSNQPQHF.

This chain uses TRBV19 with TRBJ2-1; D is undetermined. Trimming removed 0 bases from V and 8 bases from J, with 8 bases in between. The CDR3 runs to 13 residues. Germline-derived CDR1 and CDR2 are LNHDA and SQIVND (reference sequence). This chain's CDR3 is CASSIDSNYEQFF. The DNA for the CDR3 is TGTGCCAGTAGTATAGATAGTAACTATGAGCAGTTCTTC.

The chain joins TRBV28 to TRBJ2-3; no clear D. The DNA end favors TRBJ1-3, so the J call may be wrong. The germline gives CDR1 MDHEN, CDR2 SYDVKM. This CDR3 spans 11 amino acids. The CDR3 coding sequence is TGTGCCAGCAGTTTGCAGCGGGCCATATATTTT. Its translation: CASSLQRAIYF.

The genes are TRBV2 and TRBJ2-1, with D perhaps TRBD1 or TRBD2 (5 bases each). Germline V gene sequence: CDR1 SNHLY, CDR2 FYNNEI. Deletions cut 8 bases from V and 0 bases from J, with 11 bases between. The CDR3 has 14 amino acids. This chain's CDR3 is CASCRDGSYNEQFF. The CDR3 nucleotides read TGTGCCAGCTGTCGGGACGGCTCCTACAATGAGCAGTTCTTC.

This chain connects TRBV18 to TRBJ1-1; D remains ambiguous. Trimming pared 0 bases from V and 0 bases from J, leaving 8 bases between. From germline, CDR1 is KGHSH and CDR2 LQKENI. The CDR3 runs to 15 residues. The CDR3 DNA reads TGTGCCAGCTCACCACCGTCTTCGATGAACACTGAAGCTTTCTTT. Protein sequence: CASSPPSSMNTEAFF.

The chain uses TRBV7-9 and TRBJ1-1, with no clear D. CDR3 length: 12 residues. Germline values: CDR1 SEHNR, CDR2 FQNEAQ (reference sequence). V lost 8 bases to trimming and J lost 0 bases, with 7 bases between them. CDR3 residues: CASAMMNTEAFF. CDR3 bases: TGTGCCAGCGCGATGATGAACACTGAAGCTTTCTTT.

J is TRBJ1-2 and V is TRBV2; D possibly corresponds to TRBD1 (5 bases). Trimming shortened V by 8 bases and J by 4 bases, and 20 bases separated the two germline ends. This CDR3 has 15 amino acids. From germline, CDR1 is SNHLY and CDR2 FYNNEI. In DNA form, the CDR3 reads TGTGCCAGCTGCGCATCCGGGACCTGGGGCTATGGCTACACCTTC. Translation gives CASCASGTWGYGYTF.

This clone was found a few times. This rearrangement joins TRBV6-5 to TRBJ1-1; D is possibly TRBD1 (6 bases). The CDR3 sequence is 15 residues long. Per the germline V gene, CDR1 is MNHEY and CDR2 is SVGAGI. V lost 0 bases to trimming and J lost 1 base, with 9 bases between them. In nucleotides, the CDR3 is TGTGCCAGCAGTTACTCGACCAGGGGGAACACTGAAGCTTTCTTT. Encoded protein: CASSYSTRGNTEAFF.

The rearrangement uses TRBV30 and TRBJ2-3, with D maybe TRBD1 (6 bases). CDR3 length equals 13 residues. Per the germline V gene, CDR1 is GTSNPN and CDR2 is SVGIG (reference sequence). V was cut by 0 bases and J by 4 bases, with 8 bases left in between. CDR3 in amino acids: CAWSVGGADTQYF. Here the CDR3 DNA reads TGTGCCTGGAGTGTAGGGGGTGCAGATACGCAGTATTTT.

J is TRBJ2-3 and V is TRBV18; D remains ambiguous. Trimming pared 3 bases from V and 2 bases from J, leaving 9 bases between. From germline, CDR1 is KGHSH and CDR2 LQKENI. This CDR3 is 14 amino acids long. The CDR3 protein is CASSPNPPTDTQYF. The CDR3, as DNA: TGTGCCAGCTCACCTAACCCACCCACAGATACGCAGTATTTT.

V usage is TRBV4-2 and J usage is TRBJ1-6, with D perhaps TRBD1 (5 bases). V gave up 4 bases and J gave up 10 bases, with 8 bases separating them. The CDR3 totals 12 residues. Per the germline V gene, CDR1 is LGHNA and CDR2 is YNFKEQ. The CDR3 is CASSPGPSPLHF. The CDR3 region has the DNA TGTGCCAGCAGCCCAGGGCCCTCACCCCTCCACTTT.

The chain links TRBV9 to TRBJ2-7, with TRBD1 matching over 8 bases. The V gene's germline CDR1 is SGDLS and CDR2 YYNGEE. V lost 0 bases, J lost 6 bases, and 8 bases stayed unmatched. There are 15 residues in the CDR3. Written as DNA, the CDR3 is TGTGCCAGCAGCGTAGTGTCGACAGGGGACCGCGAGCAGTACTTC. Translated, it gives CASSVVSTGDREQYF.

The chain recombines TRBV2 with TRBJ2-7; 8 bases align to TRBD2. The J segment lost 4 bases and the V segment lost 11 bases, leaving 4 bases of the junction unmatched. There are 11 residues in the CDR3. Germline lookup yields CDR1 SNHLY and CDR2 FYNNEI. The CDR3 here is CAGSGEYEQYF. The CDR3 bases are TGTGCCGGTAGCGGGGAATACGAGCAGTACTTC.